This T cell receptor (beta chain) was documented in a study of cytomegalovirus exposure and HLA in healthy donors. V lost 4 bases to trimming and J lost 8 bases, with 29 bases between them. The germline gives CDR1 PRHDT, CDR2 FYEKMQ (reference sequence). The CDR3 contains 18 residues. The data were produced by immunoSEQ multiplex PCR, yet TCRdb's version contains in-frame clones alone and is incomplete. This table has 100,000 to 150,000 clones, around 86% appearing once. The source material was PBMCs. The sequence was obtained from a woman aged 18-29 years in good health and CMV-seronegative. The chain links TRBV13 to TRBJ1-2, with D possibly being TRBD1 (6 bases). The CDR3 protein is CASSSSFRGHANYGGYTF. The CDR3 coding sequence is TGTGCCAGCAGCTCGTCTTTTAGGGGACATGCTAACTATGGCGGCTACACCTTC.